The T cell receptor (beta chain) described here comes from a study of T cell responses to AZD1222 COVID-19 vaccine. Profiled with immunoSEQ multiplex PCR; TCRdb holds only in-frame clones, not every one. The sample has tens of thousands of clones, 80% to 90% seen once. The CDR3 has 15 residues. Germline V gene sequence: CDR1 MGHRA, CDR2 YSYEKL. The V and J ends lost 1 base and 10 bases, in that order; junction bases with no gene match: 3. Regarding this clone: The antigen remains unidentified.

Findings of the study overall: Vaccine-associated CD4 TCRs spanned spike, dominant at 160-218 and 743-854. Baseline seropositivity characterized only a handful of AZD1222 recipients. Samples come after the peak T cell response, not at day 14.

The source material was peripheral blood, sampled on day 0 of AZD1222 vaccination. The genes are TRBV4-1 and TRBJ2-1, with 14 bases identical to TRBD2. This TCR derives from an adult in good health. The CDR3 nucleotides read TGCGCCAGCAGCCAAGCGGGACTAGCGGGGGACGAGCAGTTCTTC. It translates to CASSQAGLAGDEQFF.